Each of the 7 T cell receptor beta chains below was sequenced from the same sample in a study of cytomegalovirus exposure and HLA in healthy donors. Use of 60 Vbeta and 13 Jbeta primers characterized the PCR. Clones were read by immunoSEQ multiplex PCR, and TCRdb kept only the in-frame ones, dropping some. Its clone listing holds about 140,000 clones. The source material was PBMCs. These receptors were obtained from a male donor in good health and CMV-seronegative.

V usage is TRBV5-1 and J usage is TRBJ2-5, with 7 bases fitting TRBD1. CDR3 length: 14 amino acids. CDR1 is SGHRS and CDR2 is YFSETQ in the germline V gene. V lost 4 bases and J lost 0; bases outside the gene matches: 3. The DNA for the CDR3 is TGCGCCAGCAGCACAGGGACAGACCAAGAGACCCAGTACTTC. Residues: CASSTGTDQETQYF.

This chain links TRBV25-1 with TRBJ1-5; a possible D gene is TRBD1 (6 bases). The CDR3 extends over 13 amino acids. V dropped 2 bases and J dropped 6 bases, with 8 bases sitting between them. CDR1 and CDR2 (germline): MGHDK, SYGVNS. CDR3 sequence (DNA): TGTGCCAGCAGTGAAACAGGGCGTCAGCCCCAGCATTTT. It encodes CASSETGRQPQHF.

The genes are TRBV28 and TRBJ1-1; D unclear. This CDR3 region has 12 residues. The V end lost 2 bases, the J end lost 8 bases, and 9 bases lay between the germline ends. Per the germline V gene, CDR1 is MDHEN and CDR2 is SYDVKM. The CDR3: CASSLRGGEAFF. The CDR3 DNA reads TGTGCCAGCAGTTTACGGGGTGGGGAAGCTTTCTTT.

J is TRBJ1-5 and V is TRBV19, with TRBD1 matching over 7 bases. Trimming at V came to 5 bases and at J to 6 bases, leaving 4 bases not matched to a gene. Germline V CDR1 and CDR2: LNHDA, SQIVND (reference sequence). The CDR3 sequence is 13 residues long. For the CDR3, the DNA is TGTGCCAGTAGTTTCACAGGGGTTCAGCCCCAGCATTTT. Its translation: CASSFTGVQPQHF.

The chain carries TRBV7-9 and TRBJ1-3, with D tentatively TRBD1 (6 bases). Germline V gene sequence: CDR1 SEHNR, CDR2 FQNEAQ (reference sequence). Between the trimmed V and J ends, which lost 8 bases and 3 bases, there was a span of 17 bases. The CDR3 totals 15 residues. CDR3 loop: CASEPQTGFGNTIYF. For the CDR3, the DNA is TGTGCCAGCGAACCGCAGACAGGCTTTGGAAACACCATATATTTT.

V and J are TRBV30 and TRBJ2-7; TRBD1 matches 8 bases. CDR1 and CDR2 from the germline V gene are GTSNPN and SVGIG (reference sequence). The CDR3 is 14 residues long. Trimming cost V 3 bases and J 4 bases; bases outside gene matches: 8. Written as DNA, the CDR3 is TGTGCCTGGAGAACCGGGACAGGATTTTACGAGCAGTACTTC. It codes for CAWRTGTGFYEQYF.

This chain joins TRBV2 and TRBJ2-2; D gene ambiguous. The germline V and J ends were trimmed by 1 base and 0 bases, with 6 bases remaining between them. The germline V gene encodes CDR1 SNHLY and CDR2 FYNNEI. The CDR3 is 15 residues long. CDR3 coding DNA: TGTGCCAGCAGTGAAGGAGGCCCGAACACCGGGGAGCTGTTTTTT. This sequence encodes CASSEGGPNTGELFF.